The 24 T cell receptor beta chains listed next were all sequenced from one sample in a study of cytomegalovirus exposure and HLA in healthy donors (dated by TCRdb to about 2017). Receptor amplification or capture employed the immunoSEQ multiplex PCR assay. A mixture of 60 forward primers for TCR Vbeta segments and 13 reverse primers for TCR Jbeta segments was used in the multiplex PCR. The table comes from immuneACCESS by way of TCRdb, which keeps in-frame sequences with V and J called. Part of the clones is missing from these tables; in studies checked, under half for an unresolved V gene and the rest for unknown reasons. For this sample there are about 110,000 clones; more than 65% appear just once. The ten largest clones add up to roughly 12% of the sample. Input material: PBMCs. These receptors were collected from a man aged 25-45 years in good health and CMV-seropositive.

The chain uses TRBV7-8 and TRBJ1-2, with a tentative D call TRBD1 (5 bases). With 3 bases removed from V and 7 bases from J, the gap between germline ends came to 21 bases. CDR3 length: 16 amino acids. CDR1 SGHVS and CDR2 FQNEAQ come from the germline V gene. Here the CDR3 DNA reads TGTGCCAGCAGCTTCGGCGGGGCATTCGGCCCTGCTGGCTACACCTTC. This codes for CASSFGGAFGPAGYTF.

The chain couples TRBV11-2 to TRBJ2-7; 10 bases fit TRBD1. The germline V gene encodes CDR1 SGHAT and CDR2 FQNNGV. The CDR3 is 17 residues long. The trim removed 3 bases at V and 9 bases at J, leaving 17 bases unmatched. CDR3 DNA sequence: TGTGCCAGCAGCTTCCATACCGGGACAGGGGAAGGGAGGTGGCAGTACTTC. This encodes CASSFHTGTGEGRWQYF.

The chain links TRBV10-1 to TRBJ2-7; perhaps TRBD2 as D (6 bases). Trimming removed 1 base from V and 7 bases from J, with 17 bases in between. The germline V gene encodes CDR1 WNHNN and CDR2 SYGVQD (reference sequence). The CDR3 has 15 residues. For the CDR3, the DNA is TGCGCCAGCAGTGAGTTTGGCGGACAACGGGGGGAGCAGTACTTC. Its protein is CASSEFGGQRGEQYF.

The chain has TRBV7-8 and TRBJ1-6; D possibly corresponds to TRBD1 (5 bases). Germline V gene sequence: CDR1 SGHVS, CDR2 FQNEAQ. The CDR3 is 15 residues long. The V and J ends lost 0 bases and 9 bases respectively, with 12 bases between them. The CDR3 sequence: CASSLAGAEVSPLHF. CDR3 sequence (DNA): TGTGCCAGCAGCTTAGCTGGGGCTGAAGTTTCACCCCTCCACTTT.

This clone was detected only once. The gene calls are TRBV12-5 and TRBJ1-1; D perhaps matches TRBD1 (5 bases). The CDR3 is made up of 15 amino acids. The V end was cut by 0 bases, the J end by 8 bases, with 16 bases between. Germline values: CDR1 LGHNT, CDR2 FRNRAP. CDR3 in DNA: TGTGCTAGTGGTTTGGTAAGAGATCCAGGGTACGAAGCTTTCTTT. The encoded protein is CASGLVRDPGYEAFF.

The chain couples TRBV28 to TRBJ2-3; D possibly corresponds to TRBD2 (5 bases). V was clipped by 4 bases and J by 4 bases, with 9 bases between them. CDR3 length: 13 amino acids. CDR1 MDHEN and CDR2 SYDVKM come from the germline V gene. DNA for the CDR3: TGTGCCAGCAGTTATGGACTTTCAGATACGCAGTATTTT. It translates to CASSYGLSDTQYF. Together with reference TRBV28 and TRBJ2-3, the CDR3 gives the full variable domain: DVKVTQSSRYLVKRTGEKVFLECVQDMDHENMFWYRQDPGLGLRLIYFSYDVKMKEKGDIPEGYSVSREKKERFSLILESASTNQTSMYLCASSYGLSDTQYFGPGTRLTVL.

This chain links TRBV30 with TRBJ2-5; 8 nucleotides agree with TRBD2. CDR1 and CDR2 (germline): GTSNPN, SVGIG (reference sequence). This CDR3 spans 15 amino acids. Germline trimming cut 6 bases from V and 4 bases from J; bases unmatched to any gene: 13. This chain's CDR3 is CACYRSRGGRETQYF. The CDR3 DNA is TGTGCCTGCTACCGCTCGCGCGGGGGGCGAGAGACCCAGTACTTC.

The genes are TRBV6-1 and TRBJ2-7, with D maybe TRBD1 (5 bases). This CDR3 has 11 amino acids. Per the germline V gene, CDR1 is MNHNS and CDR2 is SASEGT. V lost 6 bases and J lost 2, with 5 bases in between. This CDR3 reads CASRDTYEQYF. CDR3 nucleotides: TGTGCCAGCAGGGACACCTACGAGCAGTACTTC.

This chain joins TRBV5-4 and TRBJ2-7; D call uncertain. Trimming removed 6 bases at V and 1 base at J, with 14 bases between. The CDR3 consists of 14 residues. Germline V gene lookup returns CDR1 SGHNT and CDR2 YYREEE (reference sequence). The CDR3 sequence is CASKAHAQSYEQYF. The CDR3 coding sequence is TGTGCCAGCAAAGCTCATGCACAGTCCTACGAGCAGTACTTC.

The chain uses TRBV19 and TRBJ1-1; a weak D match, TRBD1 (5 bases). The CDR3 has 13 residues. Trimming stripped 5 bases from V and 4 bases from J, with 11 bases between. Germline CDR1 LNHDA, CDR2 SQIVND (reference sequence). CDR3 sequence reads: CASSAGEGTEAFF. DNA for the CDR3: TGTGCCAGTAGTGCGGGGGAGGGCACTGAAGCTTTCTTT.

The chain recombines TRBV28 with TRBJ2-7; 10 bases match TRBD1. CDR3 length: 15 amino acids. After removal of 5 bases from V and 2 bases from J, the junction contained 6 bases not matched to a gene. The germline CDR1 and CDR2 sequences are MDHEN and SYDVKM. DNA for the CDR3: TGTGCCAGCAGTACGCCGGGACAGGGGACCTACGAGCAGTACTTC. It codes for CASSTPGQGTYEQYF.

The chain is built from TRBV2 and TRBJ2-5; 10 bases agree with TRBD2. Trimming removed 3 bases from V and 3 bases from J; junction bases left unmatched: 7. CDR3 length: 16 amino acids. Per the germline V gene, CDR1 is SNHLY and CDR2 is FYNNEI. CDR3 DNA: TGTGCCAGCAGTGATGGGCTAGCGGGGGTGAAAGAGACCCAGTACTTC. Encoded protein: CASSDGLAGVKETQYF.

The V gene is TRBV7-8, the J gene TRBJ2-1, with 12 bases aligning to TRBD1. The V segment lost 5 bases and the J segment 5 bases; nucleotides outside the gene matches: 1. The CDR3 has 14 amino acids. In germline, CDR1 is SGHVS, CDR2 FQNEAQ. CDR3 coding DNA: TGTGCCAGCAGCGGGACAGGGGGCCACAATGAGCAGTTCTTC. It is translated as CASSGTGGHNEQFF.

This sequence joins TRBV7-9 and TRBJ1-2; 9 bases map to TRBD1. The germline V gene encodes CDR1 SEHNR and CDR2 FQNEAQ (reference sequence). V lost 7 bases to trimming and J lost 8 bases; unmatched junction nucleotides: 17. The CDR3 is made up of 16 amino acids. CDR3 protein: CASTIWKDRGEGGYTF. DNA of the CDR3: TGTGCCAGCACCATCTGGAAGGACAGGGGTGAGGGGGGCTACACCTTC.

The CDR3 reads CASGGGGVYNEQFF. In DNA form, the CDR3 reads TGTGCCAGCGGGGGCGGGGGGGTATACAATGAGCAGTTCTTC. The chain couples TRBV6-6 to TRBJ2-1; 9 nucleotides match TRBD2. Germline loops: CDR1 MNHNY, CDR2 SVGAGI (reference sequence). The CDR3 has 14 amino acids. The ends lost 8 bases at V and 4 bases at J; junction bases unmatched: 6.

V is TRBV9 and J is TRBJ2-1; TRBD2 agrees at 7 bases. The CDR3 has 14 amino acids. The germline V gene has CDR1 SGDLS and CDR2 YYNGEE. V was clipped by 7 bases and J by 0 bases; unmatched bases: 4. CDR3 in DNA: TGTGCCAGCGACGGCGGGAGCTCCTACAATGAGCAGTTCTTC. Residues: CASDGGSSYNEQFF.

This clone was seen just once. V and J are TRBV6-5 and TRBJ1-2; TRBD1 is a possible D gene (6 bases). The CDR3 is made up of 14 amino acids. The V end was cut by 0 bases, the J end by 8 bases, with 13 bases between. CDR1 MNHEY and CDR2 SVGAGI come from the germline V gene. CDR3 protein: CASSYSTGGGGYTF. The CDR3 bases are TGTGCCAGCAGTTACTCGACTGGGGGCGGCGGCTACACCTTC.

This chain links TRBV5-1 with TRBJ2-1; 11 bases agree with TRBD2. CDR1 and CDR2 (germline): SGHRS, YFSETQ. There are 17 residues in the CDR3. V trimming: 4 bases; J trimming: 3 bases; junction bases outside the gene matches: 9. The CDR3 nucleotides are TGCGCCAGCAGCCTCCAGACTAGCGGGGACCTCTACAATGAGCAGTTCTTC. Its protein product is CASSLQTSGDLYNEQFF. Full variable domain (remainder filled in from reference TRBV5-1 and TRBJ2-1): KAGVTQTPRYLIKTRGQQVTLSCSPISGHRSVSWYQQTPGQGLQFLFEYFSETQRNKGNFPGRFSGRQFSNSRSEMNVSTLELGDSALYLCASSLQTSGDLYNEQFFGPGTRLTVL.

This chain uses TRBV18 with TRBJ2-7, with 8 bases matching TRBD2. Per germline, CDR1 KGHSH and CDR2 LQKENI. This CDR3 spans 15 amino acids. V was clipped by 1 base and J by 5 bases; unmatched bases: 7. The CDR3: CASSPRGGRLDEQYF. CDR3 DNA: TGTGCCAGCTCACCACGTGGCGGGAGGCTGGACGAGCAGTACTTC.

This sequence joins TRBV19 and TRBJ1-4; weak D call: TRBD1 (5 bases). This CDR3 comprises 15 residues. Germline loops: CDR1 LNHDA, CDR2 SQIVND (reference sequence). The V end lost 4 bases, the J end lost 3 bases, and 12 bases lay between the germline ends. Written as DNA, the CDR3 is TGTGCCAGTAGTACCTTGGACACGGCTAATGAAAAACTGTTTTTT. Its protein product is CASSTLDTANEKLFF.

The chain has TRBV9 and TRBJ1-2; D remains unclear. Trimming shortened V by 2 bases and J by 6 bases, and 14 bases separated the two germline ends. The CDR3 runs to 14 residues. Germline V gene lookup returns CDR1 SGDLS and CDR2 YYNGEE. The CDR3 protein is CASSVSTGMDGYTF. In nucleotides, the CDR3 is TGTGCCAGCAGCGTGTCCACGGGGATGGATGGCTACACCTTC.

This chain connects TRBV28 to TRBJ2-7; the D gene is possibly TRBD2 (6 bases). The CDR3 is 16 residues long. Germline V gives CDR1 MDHEN, CDR2 SYDVKM. Deletions cut 3 bases from V and 2 bases from J, with 17 bases between. The chain's CDR3 is CASSFVVAGSTYEQYF. The CDR3 region has the DNA TGTGCCAGCAGTTTTGTCGTGGCGGGGTCAACCTACGAGCAGTACTTC. Combining the CDR3 with reference TRBV28 and TRBJ2-7 gives the whole variable domain DVKVTQSSRYLVKRTGEKVFLECVQDMDHENMFWYRQDPGLGLRLIYFSYDVKMKEKGDIPEGYSVSREKKERFSLILESASTNQTSMYLCASSFVVAGSTYEQYFGPGTRLTVT.

J is TRBJ1-5 and V is TRBV7-8; D might be TRBD1 (6 bases). Germline V gene sequence: CDR1 SGHVS, CDR2 FQNEAQ. V lost 1 base to trimming and J lost 6 bases, with 13 bases between them. The CDR3 is made up of 15 amino acids. The CDR3 region is CASSLEGGGSQPQHF. CDR3 sequence (DNA): TGTGCCAGCAGCTTAGAAGGGGGGGGATCTCAGCCCCAGCATTTT.

This clone was seen a few times. The CDR3 bases are TGTGCCAGCAGCGGGGGACAAAGTAATGAAAAACTGTTTTTT. It yields the protein CASSGGQSNEKLFF. The genes are TRBV9 and TRBJ1-4; tentative D call: TRBD1 (6 bases). This CDR3 is built from 14 residues. Germline V lookup: CDR1 SGDLS, CDR2 YYNGEE. V was pared by 3 bases and J by 4 bases, with 10 bases between.